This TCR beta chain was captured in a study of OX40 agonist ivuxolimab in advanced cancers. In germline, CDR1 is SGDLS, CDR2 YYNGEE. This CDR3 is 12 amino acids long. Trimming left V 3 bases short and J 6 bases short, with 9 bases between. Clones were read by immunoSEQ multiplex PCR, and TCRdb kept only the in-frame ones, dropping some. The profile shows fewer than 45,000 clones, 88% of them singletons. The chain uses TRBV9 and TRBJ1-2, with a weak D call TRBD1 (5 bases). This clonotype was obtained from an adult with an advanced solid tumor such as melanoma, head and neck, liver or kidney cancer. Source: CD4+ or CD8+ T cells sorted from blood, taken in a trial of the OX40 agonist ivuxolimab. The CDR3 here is CASSEDTHGYTF. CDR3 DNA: TGTGCCAGCAGCGAGGACACGCATGGCTACACCTTC.